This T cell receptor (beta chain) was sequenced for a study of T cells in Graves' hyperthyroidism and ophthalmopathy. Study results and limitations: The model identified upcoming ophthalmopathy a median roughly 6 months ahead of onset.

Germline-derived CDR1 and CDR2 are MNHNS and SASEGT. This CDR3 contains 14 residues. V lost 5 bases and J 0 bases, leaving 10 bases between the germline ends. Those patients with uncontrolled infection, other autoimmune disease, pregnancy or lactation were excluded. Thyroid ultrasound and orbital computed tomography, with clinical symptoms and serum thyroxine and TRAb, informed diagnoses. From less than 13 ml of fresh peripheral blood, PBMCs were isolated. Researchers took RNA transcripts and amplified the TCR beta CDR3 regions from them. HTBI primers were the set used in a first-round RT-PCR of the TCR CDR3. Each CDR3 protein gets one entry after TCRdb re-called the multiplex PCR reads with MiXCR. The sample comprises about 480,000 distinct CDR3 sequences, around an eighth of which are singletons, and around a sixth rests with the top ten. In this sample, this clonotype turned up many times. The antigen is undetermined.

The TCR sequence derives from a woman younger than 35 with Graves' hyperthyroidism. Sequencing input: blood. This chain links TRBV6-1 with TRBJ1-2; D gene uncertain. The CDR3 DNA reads TGTGCCAGCAGTTACGTTTCAGCTAACTATGGCTACACCTTC. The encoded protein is CASSYVSANYGYTF.